Sequencing of this T cell receptor beta chain was carried out in a study of cytomegalovirus exposure and HLA in healthy donors. General study findings and limits: The classifier, whose performance was assessed in both the original and validation cohorts, reportedly diagnosed cytomegalovirus status with high specificity and sensitivity.

Sequenced by immunoSEQ multiplex PCR; TCRdb stores in-frame clones only, minus some. The table lists about 88,000 clones, 96% of them singletons. Comment on this clone: Its antigen is undetermined.

Per the germline V gene, CDR1 is SGHAT and CDR2 is FQDESV (reference sequence). The V gene lost 8 bases and the J gene lost 0 bases, with 10 bases spanning the gap. This CDR3 is built from 13 residues. The donors were part of the validation cohort of roughly 130 subjects. That cohort was separate from the first cohort, which comprised about 670 subjects. Sequenced sample: PBMCs. The V and J genes are TRBV11-1 and TRBJ1-1; D unclear. The source is a man between 18 and 29 years old in good health and CMV-seronegative. CDR3 coding DNA: TGTGCCAGCGGTAGAGGGTTGAACACTGAAGCTTTCTTT. It translates to CASGRGLNTEAFF.